This paragraph covers one T cell receptor beta chain sequence. These data originate in a study of blood T cell repertoires in COVID-19. Study at large: Sites across the United States, Italy and Spain contributed samples from acute and convalescent COVID-19. The analysed material was cDNA or gDNA that came from T cells, B-cell-depleted T cells, or PBMCs.

This CDR3 is built from 15 residues. Germline CDR1 reads SNHLY; CDR2 reads FYNNEI. V gave up 3 bases and J gave up 3 bases; unmatched junction bases: 7. In the authors' methods: For nucleated cells, counts were estimated from reference gene primer amplification. Method: immunoSEQ multiplex PCR; TCRdb's copy keeps in-frame clones and lacks some. V and J calls and clone size are those listed in that table; D and trimming were worked out from the DNA. The table records about 200,000 clones, about 84% of them present only once. The clonotype was recovered from a human donor in a cohort sampled during active COVID-19. The genes are TRBV2 and TRBJ2-7; 8 nucleotides agree with TRBD2. The sequencing sample was made of peripheral blood. The CDR3 nucleotides are TGTGCCAGCAGTGAGCTTTGGGGGACTAGCTACGAGCAGTACTTC. Translated: CASSELWGTSYEQYF. The variable domain in full, with the rest retrieved from reference TRBV2 and TRBJ2-7, is EPEVTQTPSHQVTQMGQEVILRCVPISNHLYFYWYRQILGQKVEFLVSFYNNEISEKSEIFDDQFSVERPDGSNFTLKIRSTKLEDSAMYFCASSELWGTSYEQYFGPGTRLTVT.